This T cell receptor (beta chain) originates from a study of CD8 T cells in ankylosing spondylitis. The ends lost 5 bases at V and 1 base at J; junction bases unmatched: 3. This CDR3 spans 14 amino acids. Per germline, CDR1 ENHRY and CDR2 SYGVKD. MiXCR was run by TCRdb on the 5' RACE reads, yielding one entry per CDR3 protein. The sample records approximately 350,000 distinct CDR3 sequences, more than 20% being singletons. Study conclusions and caveats: There was a TCR beta motif, made of fewer than 10 highly homologous variants, that appeared characteristic of ankylosing spondylitis blood.

On this clonotype itself: What it recognizes is unknown.

The source of this sequence is a male donor with ankylosing spondylitis or in good health (not recorded which). Sequencing was done on a sample of blood, either unsorted or a sorted T cell fraction (not recorded which). The chain joins TRBV10-3 to TRBJ2-3, with 7 bases fitting TRBD2. The CDR3 DNA sequence: TGTGCCATCAGTTTTGGGGGGGGCACAGATACGCAGTATTTT. It codes for CAISFGGGTDTQYF.